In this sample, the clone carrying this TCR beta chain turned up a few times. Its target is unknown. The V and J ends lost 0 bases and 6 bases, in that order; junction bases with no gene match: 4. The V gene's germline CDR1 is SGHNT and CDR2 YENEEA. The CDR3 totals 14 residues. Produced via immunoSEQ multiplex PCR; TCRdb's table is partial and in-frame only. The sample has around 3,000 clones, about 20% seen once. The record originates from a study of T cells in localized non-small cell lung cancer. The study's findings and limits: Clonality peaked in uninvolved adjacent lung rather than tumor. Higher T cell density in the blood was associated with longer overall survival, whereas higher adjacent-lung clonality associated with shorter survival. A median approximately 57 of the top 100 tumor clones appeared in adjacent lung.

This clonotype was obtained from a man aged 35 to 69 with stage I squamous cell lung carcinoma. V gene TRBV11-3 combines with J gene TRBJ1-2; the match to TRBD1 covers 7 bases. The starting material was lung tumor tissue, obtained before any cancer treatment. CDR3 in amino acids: CASSLDRTGDGYTF. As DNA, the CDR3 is TGTGCCAGCAGCTTAGACAGAACAGGGGATGGCTACACCTTC. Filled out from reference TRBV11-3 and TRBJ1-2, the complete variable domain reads EAGVVQSPRYKIIEKKQPVAFWCNPISGHNTLYWYLQNLGQGPELLIRYENEEAVDDSQLPKDRFSAERLKGVDSTLKIQPAELGDSAVYLCASSLDRTGDGYTFGSGTRLTVV.